The clone carrying this T cell receptor beta chain was recorded a few times. Repertoires were generated with immunoSEQ multiplex PCR, while TCRdb's copy carries only in-frame clones and drops some. The table lists approximately 85,000 clones, approximately 93% of them singletons. The data stem from a study of technical replicates of blood from a few donors. The CDR3 extends over 15 amino acids. V shed 2 bases and J shed 0 bases, with 10 bases lying between them. CDR1 and CDR2 from the germline V gene are MNHEY and SMNVEV (reference sequence). The genes are TRBV27 and TRBJ1-2; D gene ambiguous. The clonotype comes from a human donor in good health. Sequences were obtained from T cells isolated from PBMCs. The CDR3 spells CASSLTRLANYGYTF. The CDR3 coding sequence is TGTGCCAGCAGTTTAACCCGGTTAGCTAACTATGGCTACACCTTC.